One and the same sample provided the 7 T cell receptor beta chains below, sequenced in a study of T-cell reconstitution after alpha-beta-depleted transplantation in children. TCRbeta library preparation incorporated unique molecular identifiers. TCRdb ran MiXCR on the PCR reads and lists one entry per CDR3 protein. The sample yields hundreds of thousands of distinct CDR3 sequences, 15% to 20% seen once. The specimen comprised PBMCs, mostly from graft donor cells, sampled 360 days after TCRalphabeta/CD19-depleted stem cell transplant. The receptors were sampled from a boy younger than two who had a stem cell transplant for Wiskott-Aldrich syndrome, so the T cells may come from the graft donor.

This clonotype showed up just a few times. This rearrangement joins TRBV7-9 to TRBJ2-2; D not certain. The CDR3 loop spans 15 amino acids. The V gene lost 4 bases and the J gene lost 3 bases, with 12 bases spanning the gap. Per germline, CDR1 SEHNR and CDR2 FQNEAQ (reference sequence). Written as DNA, the CDR3 is TGTGCCAGCAGCTCTAGTGTCCCTGACACCGGGGAGCTGTTTTTT. It codes for CASSSSVPDTGELFF.

DNA for the CDR3: TGTGCCAGCAGCTTCCCCGGACTAGCGGGCAATGAGCAGTTCTTC. As protein: CASSFPGLAGNEQFF. The chain recombines TRBV11-2 with TRBJ2-1; TRBD2 matches at 11 bases. J was trimmed by 6 bases and V by 3 bases; bases with no gene match: 4. CDR1 is SGHAT, CDR2 FQNNGV, per germline. The CDR3 length is 15 residues. Full variable domain (rest looked up from reference TRBV11-2 and TRBJ2-1): EAGVAQSPRYKIIEKRQSVAFWCNPISGHATLYWYQQILGQGPKLLIQFQNNGVVDDSQLPKDRFSAERLKGVDSTLKIQPAKLEDSAVYLCASSFPGLAGNEQFFGPGTRLTVL.

In this sample, this clonotype turned up a few times. The genes are TRBV10-3 and TRBJ2-3; D is possibly TRBD1 or TRBD2 (5 bases each). CDR3 length: 17 amino acids. CDR1 and CDR2 (germline): ENHRY, SYGVKD. V was shortened by 10 bases and J by 2 bases, with 25 bases between the two germline ends. Here the CDR3 reads CATKLSGYSTATDTQYF. CDR3 nucleotides: TGTGCCACCAAATTGTCGGGATATTCGACAGCCACAGATACGCAGTATTTT.

A few counts support this clonotype. This chain's CDR3 is CASSLGGREKLFF. CDR3 bases: TGCGCCAGCAGCTTGGGAGGGAGAGAAAAACTGTTTTTT. V usage is TRBV5-1 and J usage is TRBJ1-4, with D hard to call. The CDR3 runs to 13 residues. Germline V gene data show CDR1 as SGHRS and CDR2 as YFSETQ. V was clipped by 0 bases and J by 8 bases, with 8 bases between them.

This clonotype has only a few counts. The CDR3 nucleotides read TGCGCCAGCAGCTTAGGGGACGGCCGCCGAGAGACCCAGTACTTC. It is translated as CASSLGDGRRETQYF. The J gene is TRBJ2-5, the V gene TRBV5-1, with D perhaps TRBD1 or TRBD2 (5 bases each). Germline V gene data show CDR1 as SGHRS and CDR2 as YFSETQ. The CDR3 contains 15 residues. The V end lost 2 bases, the J end lost 4 bases, and 15 bases lay between the germline ends.

This clonotype has only a few counts. The rearrangement uses TRBV29-1 and TRBJ2-5, with TRBD1 identical over 9 bases. Germline loops: CDR1 SQVTM, CDR2 ANQGSEA. CDR3 size: 13 residues. V gave up 7 bases and J gave up 5 bases; unmatched junction bases: 8. The CDR3 nucleotides read TGCAGCGGAAACGACAGGGGGAAGGAGACCCAGTACTTC. Translating gives CSGNDRGKETQYF.

This clonotype appeared a few times. V usage is TRBV5-6 and J usage is TRBJ2-2; D is unresolved. The V and J ends lost 0 bases and 1 base respectively, with 4 bases between them. In germline, CDR1 is SGHDT, CDR2 YYEEEE. The CDR3 extends over 14 amino acids. In nucleotides, the CDR3 is TGTGCCAGCAGCTTGGGGATGAACACCGGGGAGCTGTTTTTT. Its protein is CASSLGMNTGELFF.